A selection of T cell receptor beta chains follows, all from one sample in a study of blood T cell repertoires in COVID-19. Sequenced by immunoSEQ multiplex PCR; TCRdb stores in-frame clones only, minus some. The repertoire has roughly 150,000 clones, 80% to 90% of them found once; the top ten carry about 16%. The sample taken for sequencing was peripheral blood. The origin of the receptors is a woman aged 40 to 55 with acute or convalescent COVID-19. The CDR3 runs from the conserved cysteine through the conserved F or W.

v_gene	j_gene	CDR3aa
TRBV28	TRBJ2-2	CASSILAGGTGELFF
TRBV5-1	TRBJ1-4	CASQGAGGNEKLFF
TRBV25-1	TRBJ2-1	CASSELPSSYNEQFF
TRBV2	TRBJ2-1	CASSTTEYNEQFF
TRBV7-3	TRBJ2-1	CASSLKAGLNEQFF
TRBV5-4	TRBJ2-7	CASSQLEDRGYEQYF
TRBV19	TRBJ1-5	CASRAGRYWHQPQHF
TRBV12-3/TRBV12-4	TRBJ2-7	CASSTGVYEQYF
TRBV29-1	TRBJ2-7	CSALNYEQYF
TRBV18	TRBJ2-6	CASSPPGIAGVGANVLTF